Shown below are 5 T cell receptor beta chains from a single sample sequenced in a study of cytomegalovirus exposure and HLA in healthy donors. The PCR ran on 60 Vbeta and 13 Jbeta primers. The repertoire was sequenced with immunoSEQ multiplex PCR; TCRdb's copy has only in-frame clones and lacks some. The sample lists 130,000 or so clones, 80% seen once, with roughly 5% in the top ten. Sequenced: PBMCs. These receptors all stem from a man aged 30-40 years in good health and CMV-seronegative.

This sequence joins TRBV28 and TRBJ1-6; 8 bases align to TRBD1. Trimming at V came to 5 bases and at J to 10 bases, leaving 7 bases not matched to a gene. Germline V gene sequence: CDR1 MDHEN, CDR2 SYDVKM. The CDR3 length is 14 residues. The DNA of the CDR3 is TGTGCCAGCAGTCCGGACAGGGAGTGGTCACCCCTCCACTTT. Translated: CASSPDREWSPLHF.

The gene calls are TRBV29-1 and TRBJ2-5; TRBD1 matches 7 bases. The CDR3 length is 13 residues. CDR1 is SQVTM, CDR2 ANQGSEA, per germline. Trimming removed 2 bases from V and 7 bases from J; junction bases left unmatched: 7. CDR3: CSVEPTGSGTQYF. In nucleotides, the CDR3 is TGCAGCGTTGAACCGACAGGGAGTGGGACCCAGTACTTC. The full variable domain, in which reference TRBV29-1 and TRBJ2-5 provide the parts outside the CDR3, is SAVISQKPSRDICQRGTSLTIQCQVDSQVTMMFWYRQQPGQSLTLIATANQGSEATYESGFVIDKFPISRPNLTFSTLTVSNMSPEDSSIYLCSVEPTGSGTQYFGPGTRLLVL.

The V gene is TRBV7-9, the J gene TRBJ1-2; D may be TRBD1 (5 bases). This CDR3 spans 15 amino acids. V was cut by 0 bases and J by 8 bases, with 16 bases left in between. Germline values: CDR1 SEHNR, CDR2 FQNEAQ (reference sequence). The CDR3 loop reads CASSLAVWAGNGYTF. CDR3 nucleotides: TGTGCCAGCAGCTTAGCGGTCTGGGCAGGGAACGGCTACACCTTC.

The genes are TRBV2 and TRBJ2-3; D possibly corresponds to TRBD1 (5 bases). V gave up 7 bases and J gave up 2 bases, with 13 bases separating them. Germline CDR1 SNHLY, CDR2 FYNNEI. There are 14 residues in the CDR3. CDR3 nucleotide sequence: TGTGCCAGCAAATCCAGGGCGACCACAGATACGCAGTATTTT. Translating it yields CASKSRATTDTQYF.

This chain links TRBV28 with TRBJ2-3; TRBD1 aligns across 8 bases. V was pared by 10 bases and J by 1 base, with 1 base of the junction left unmatched. This CDR3 contains 12 residues. In germline, CDR1 is MDHEN, CDR2 SYDVKM. The chain's CDR3 is CATDRGTDTQYF. The CDR3 region has the DNA TGTGCCACGGACAGGGGCACAGATACGCAGTATTTT.